This T cell receptor (beta chain) was identified in a study of shared T cell receptors in the human thymus. TCRdb's table, derived via immunoSEQ multiplex PCR, lists solely in-frame clones and lacks some. The sample consists of roughly 660,000 clones, approximately 87% of them appearing once. The CDR3 totals 13 residues. CDR1 and CDR2 (germline): SQVTM, ANQGSEA. V trimming: 4 bases; J trimming: 6 bases; junction bases outside the gene matches: 5. In addition, the sample was reused for a study of human thymus T cells. That paper states: Among the donors, all were healthy Finnish infants having corrective surgery for congenital heart defects. Corrective heart surgery yielded resections, and these provided the thymus tissue.

The rearrangement joins TRBV29-1 to TRBJ1-2, with 10 bases aligning to TRBD1. The TCR was taken from a boy under two years old with a congenital heart defect. Sequencing was performed on thymocytes. In DNA, the CDR3 is TGCAGCGTTGTAGGGGACAGGGGAAATGGCTACACCTTC. Its protein product is CSVVGDRGNGYTF.